The clone carrying this T cell receptor beta chain appeared once. Produced via immunoSEQ multiplex PCR; TCRdb's table is partial and in-frame only. Of approximately 140,000 clones detected, about 88% appear once; the ten largest clones hold roughly a tenth. The CDR3 runs to 12 residues. Germline CDR1 and CDR2: SGHRS and YFSETQ. V trimming: 3 bases; J trimming: 8 bases; junction bases outside the gene matches: 1. The sample belongs to a study of blood T cell repertoires in COVID-19. Study-wide background: From the United States, Italy and Spain came samples of acute and convalescent COVID-19. The cDNA or gDNA used as material had been derived from T cells, B-cell-depleted T cells, or PBMCs.

The rearrangement joins TRBV5-1 to TRBJ1-1; 10 bases match TRBD1. The sequenced sample was peripheral blood. This receptor was identified in a man aged 45-65 years with active or convalescent COVID-19. The CDR3 region has the DNA TGCGCCAGCAGCTCGGGACAGGGGGAAGCTTTCTTT. Protein: CASSSGQGEAFF.